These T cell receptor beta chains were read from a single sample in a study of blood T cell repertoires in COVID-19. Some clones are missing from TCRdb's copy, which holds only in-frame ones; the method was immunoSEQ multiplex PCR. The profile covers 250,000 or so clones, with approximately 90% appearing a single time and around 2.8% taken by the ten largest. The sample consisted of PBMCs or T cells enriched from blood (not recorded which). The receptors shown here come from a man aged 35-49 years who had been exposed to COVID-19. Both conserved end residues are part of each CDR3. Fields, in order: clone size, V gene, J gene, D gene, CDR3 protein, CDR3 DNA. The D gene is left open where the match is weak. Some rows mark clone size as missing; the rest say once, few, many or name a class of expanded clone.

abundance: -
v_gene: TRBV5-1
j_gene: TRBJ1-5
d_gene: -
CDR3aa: CASSPSGTYQPQHF
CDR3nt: TGCGCCAGCAGCCCTTCAGGAACTTATCAGCCCCAGCATTTT

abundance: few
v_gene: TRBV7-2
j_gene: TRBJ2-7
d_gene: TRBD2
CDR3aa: CASSSPGGPNYEQYF
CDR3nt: TGTGCCAGCAGCTCTCCGGGAGGGCCTAATTACGAGCAGTACTTC

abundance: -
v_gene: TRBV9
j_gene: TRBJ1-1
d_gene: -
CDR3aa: CASSAPGGTEAFF
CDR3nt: TGTGCCAGCAGCGCCCCCGGGGGTACTGAAGCTTTCTTT

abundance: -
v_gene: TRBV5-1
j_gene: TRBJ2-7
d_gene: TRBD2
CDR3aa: CASSSWTVAGSDRYEQYF
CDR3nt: TGCGCCAGCAGCTCCTGGACAGTAGCGGGGTCTGACAGGTACGAGCAGTACTTC

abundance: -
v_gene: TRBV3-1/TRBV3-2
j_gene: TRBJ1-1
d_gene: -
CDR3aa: CASSQGTRRSEAFF
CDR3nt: TGTGCCAGCAGCCAGGGGACAAGAAGGTCTGAAGCTTTCTTT

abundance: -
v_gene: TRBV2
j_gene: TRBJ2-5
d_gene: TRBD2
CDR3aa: CASSVGPSGSGETQYF
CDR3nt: TGTGCCAGCAGTGTTGGGCCTAGCGGGAGTGGAGAGACCCAGTACTTC

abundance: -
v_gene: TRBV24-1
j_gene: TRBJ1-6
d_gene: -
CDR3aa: CATAPGAGSPLHF
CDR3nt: TGTGCCACCGCCCCTGGGGCTGGCTCACCCCTCCACTTT

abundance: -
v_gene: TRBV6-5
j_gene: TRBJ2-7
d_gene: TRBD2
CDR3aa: CASSGGYEQYF
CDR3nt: TGTGCCAGCTCGGGGGGTTACGAGCAGTACTTC

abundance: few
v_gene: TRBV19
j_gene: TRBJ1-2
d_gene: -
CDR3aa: CASSRSGATNYGYTF
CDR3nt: TGTGCCAGTAGTAGAAGTGGGGCTACTAACTATGGCTACACCTTC

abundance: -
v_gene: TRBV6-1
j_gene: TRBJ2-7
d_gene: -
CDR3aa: CASSEVGGSYEQYF
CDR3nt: TGTGCCAGCAGTGAAGTAGGGGGCTCCTACGAGCAGTACTTC

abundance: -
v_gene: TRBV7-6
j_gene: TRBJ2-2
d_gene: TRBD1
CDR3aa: CASSAGTGYTGELFF
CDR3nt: TGTGCCAGCAGCGCCGGGACAGGATACACCGGGGAGCTGTTTTTT

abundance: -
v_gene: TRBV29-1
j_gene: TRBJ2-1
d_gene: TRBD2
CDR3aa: CSVEKREPYNEQFF
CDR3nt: TGCAGCGTTGAAAAGCGGGAGCCCTACAATGAGCAGTTCTTC

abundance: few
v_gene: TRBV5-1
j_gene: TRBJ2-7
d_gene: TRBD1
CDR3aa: CASSYQQRRGGGEQYF
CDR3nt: TGCGCCAGCAGCTACCAACAACGCAGAGGGGGCGGCGAGCAGTACTTC

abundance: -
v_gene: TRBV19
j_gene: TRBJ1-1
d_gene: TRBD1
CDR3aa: CATGGDTEAFF
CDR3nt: TGTGCCACAGGGGGAGACACTGAAGCTTTCTTT

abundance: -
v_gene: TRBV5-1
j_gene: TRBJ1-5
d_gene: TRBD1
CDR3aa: CASSPDRGGQPQHF
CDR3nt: TGCGCCAGCAGCCCAGACAGGGGGGGTCAGCCCCAGCATTTT

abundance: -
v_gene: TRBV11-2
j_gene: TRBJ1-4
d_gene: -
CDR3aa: CASSLPGREEKLFF
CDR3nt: TGTGCCAGCAGCTTACCAGGGAGGGAGGAAAAACTGTTTTTT

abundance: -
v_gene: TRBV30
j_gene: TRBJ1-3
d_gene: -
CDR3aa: CAWTTGWGNTIYF
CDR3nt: TGTGCCTGGACCACAGGGTGGGGAAACACCATATATTTT

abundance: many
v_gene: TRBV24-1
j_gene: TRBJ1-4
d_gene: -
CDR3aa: CATSEGREVFF
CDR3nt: TGTGCCACCAGTGAGGGCCGGGAGGTGTTTTTT

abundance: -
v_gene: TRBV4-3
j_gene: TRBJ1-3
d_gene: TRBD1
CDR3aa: CASSQQPGGSGNTIYF
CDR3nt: TGCGCCAGCAGCCAACAGCCAGGGGGCTCTGGAAACACCATATATTTT

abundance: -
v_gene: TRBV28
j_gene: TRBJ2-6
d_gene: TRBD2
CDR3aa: CASSGLAGFEGRSGANVLTF
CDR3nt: TGTGCCAGCAGTGGACTAGCGGGATTTGAGGGACGCTCTGGGGCCAACGTCCTGACTTTC

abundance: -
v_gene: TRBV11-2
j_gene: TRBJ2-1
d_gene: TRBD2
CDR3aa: CASSSILAGNNEQFF
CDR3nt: TGTGCCAGCAGCTCTATACTAGCGGGGAACAATGAGCAGTTCTTC

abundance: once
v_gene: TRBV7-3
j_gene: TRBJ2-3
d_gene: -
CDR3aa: CASSLGQRDTQYF
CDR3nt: TGTGCCAGCAGCTTAGGCCAAAGAGATACGCAGTATTTT

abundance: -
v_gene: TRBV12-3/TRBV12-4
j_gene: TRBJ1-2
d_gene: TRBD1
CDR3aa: CASSYRTGGGYTF
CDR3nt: TGTGCCAGCAGTTACCGGACAGGTGGTGGCTACACCTTC

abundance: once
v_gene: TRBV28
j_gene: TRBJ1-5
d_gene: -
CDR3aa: CASSNSYNQPQHF
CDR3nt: TGTGCCAGCAGTAACAGCTACAATCAGCCCCAGCATTTT

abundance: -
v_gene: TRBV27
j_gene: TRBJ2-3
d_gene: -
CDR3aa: CASSYKSTDTQYF
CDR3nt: TGTGCCAGCAGTTACAAAAGCACAGATACGCAGTATTTT

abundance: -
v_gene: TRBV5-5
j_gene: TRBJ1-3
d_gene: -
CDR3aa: CASSLPGTGNTIYF
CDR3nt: TGTGCCAGCAGCTTGCCCGGGACTGGAAACACCATATATTTT

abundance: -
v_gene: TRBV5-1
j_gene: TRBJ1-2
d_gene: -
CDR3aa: CASSAQTDNYGYTF
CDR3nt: TGCGCCAGCAGCGCCCAGACAGATAACTATGGCTACACCTTC

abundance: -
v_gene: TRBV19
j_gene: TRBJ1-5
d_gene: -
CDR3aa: CASRAGAGNQPQHF
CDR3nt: TGTGCCAGTAGAGCAGGGGCTGGCAATCAGCCCCAGCATTTT

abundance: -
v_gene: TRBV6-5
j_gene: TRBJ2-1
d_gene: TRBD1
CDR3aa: CASSYSGTGTNEQFF
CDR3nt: TGTGCCAGCAGTTACTCTGGGACAGGTACCAATGAGCAGTTCTTC

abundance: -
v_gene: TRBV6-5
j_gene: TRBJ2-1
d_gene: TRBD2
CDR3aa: CASSYISGRAYNEQFF
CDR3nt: TGTGCCAGCAGTTACATTAGCGGGAGGGCCTACAATGAGCAGTTCTTC

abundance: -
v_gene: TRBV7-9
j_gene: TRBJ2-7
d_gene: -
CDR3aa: CASSLEDSAYEQYF
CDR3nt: TGTGCCAGCAGCTTAGAGGACAGCGCCTACGAGCAGTACTTC

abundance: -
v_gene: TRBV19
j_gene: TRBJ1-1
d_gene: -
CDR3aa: CASSIGLTENTEAFF
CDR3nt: TGTGCCAGTAGTATTGGCTTGACAGAGAACACTGAAGCTTTCTTT

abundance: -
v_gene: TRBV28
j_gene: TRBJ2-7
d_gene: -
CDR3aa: CASSLRAATYEQYF
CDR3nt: TGTGCCAGCAGTTTGAGGGCAGCAACCTACGAGCAGTACTTC

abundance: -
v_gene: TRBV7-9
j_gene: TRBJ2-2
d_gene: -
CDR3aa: CASSLAVDFAGGELFF
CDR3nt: TGTGCCAGCAGCTTAGCAGTGGATTTTGCGGGCGGGGAGCTGTTTTTT

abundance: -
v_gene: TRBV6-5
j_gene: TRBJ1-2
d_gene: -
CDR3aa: CASSYGRGLLYGYTF
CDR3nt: TGTGCCAGCAGTTACGGCAGGGGCTTGCTCTATGGCTACACCTTC

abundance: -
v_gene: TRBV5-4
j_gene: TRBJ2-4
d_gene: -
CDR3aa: CASSLVPSGNIQYF
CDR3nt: TGTGCCAGCAGCTTGGTGCCTTCAGGAAACATTCAGTACTTC

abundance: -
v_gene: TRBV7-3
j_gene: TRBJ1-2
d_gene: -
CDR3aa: CASSLDTNYGYTF
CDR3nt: TGTGCCAGCAGCCTCGACACTAACTATGGCTACACCTTC

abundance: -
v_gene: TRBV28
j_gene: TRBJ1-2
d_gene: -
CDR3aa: CASSDTVNGYTF
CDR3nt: TGTGCCAGCAGTGACACGGTCAATGGCTACACCTTC

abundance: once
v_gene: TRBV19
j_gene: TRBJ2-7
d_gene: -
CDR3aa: CASRTSRGGTEQYF
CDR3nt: TGTGCCAGTAGAACTTCAAGGGGAGGTACCGAGCAGTACTTC